Below are 12 T cell receptor beta chains sequenced from a single sample in a study of cytomegalovirus exposure and HLA in healthy donors. Libraries were prepared by immunoSEQ multiplex PCR; TCRdb keeps only in-frame clonotypes and omits some of them. The data hold 130,000 to 150,000 clones, with over 80% observed a single time. The sequencing input was PBMCs. These receptor sequences come from a man aged 18 to 35 in good health and CMV-seropositive.

The chain has TRBV9 and TRBJ1-6, with a weak D call TRBD1 (6 bases). V was cut by 0 bases and J by 7 bases, with 14 bases left in between. Germline-derived CDR1 and CDR2 are SGDLS and YYNGEE. This CDR3 has 16 residues. The CDR3 sequence is CASSVEKGGKNSPLHF. In nucleotides, the CDR3 is TGTGCCAGCAGCGTAGAGAAAGGGGGAAAGAATTCACCCCTCCACTTT.

The chain recombines TRBV6-1 with TRBJ1-3; 11 bases map to TRBD1. Germline CDR1 MNHNS, CDR2 SASEGT. The CDR3 has 15 amino acids. Unmatched junction bases numbered 5, after V lost 9 bases and J lost 1 base. The CDR3 reads CASSGQGVSGNTIYF. CDR3 DNA sequence: TGTGCCAGTTCGGGACAGGGGGTATCTGGAAACACCATATATTTT.

The chain carries TRBV11-2 and TRBJ2-7; TRBD1 is a possible D gene (5 bases). With 3 bases removed from V and 5 bases from J, the gap between germline ends came to 14 bases. The CDR3 runs to 14 residues. The germline gives CDR1 SGHAT, CDR2 FQNNGV. CDR3 nucleotides: TGTGCCAGCAGCTTCCAAGGCAGGGTGCACGAGCAGTACTTC. This encodes CASSFQGRVHEQYF.

This clone was detected ten times or more. V and J are TRBV19 and TRBJ1-5, with 8 bases matching TRBD1. V was clipped by 4 bases and J by 7 bases; unmatched bases: 6. There are 14 residues in the CDR3. Germline lookup yields CDR1 LNHDA and CDR2 SQIVND (reference sequence). The CDR3 protein is CASSRTGSGQPQHF. CDR3 DNA sequence: TGTGCCAGTAGTAGGACAGGGAGCGGACAGCCCCAGCATTTT.

This clone appeared a single time. The V and J genes are TRBV12-5 and TRBJ2-7; TRBD2 matches at 10 bases. Germline lookup yields CDR1 LGHNT and CDR2 FRNRAP. The CDR3 is 15 residues long. Trimming took 5 bases from V and 3 from J; bases not matched to a gene: 7. The CDR3 protein is CASGPASGRFYEQYF. In DNA, the CDR3 is TGTGCTAGTGGTCCGGCTAGCGGGAGATTCTACGAGCAGTACTTC.

The DNA of the CDR3 is TGTGCCAGTAGTCCTCTAGCGGGAGGGCTCAATGAGCAGTTCTTC. It specifies CASSPLAGGLNEQFF. V and J are TRBV19 and TRBJ2-1, with 12 bases fitting TRBD2. Looked up from germline, CDR1 is LNHDA and CDR2 is SQIVND (reference sequence). This CDR3 has 15 amino acids. V was pared by 5 bases and J by 6 bases, with 5 bases of the junction left unmatched.

This chain links TRBV27 with TRBJ1-5; possible D gene TRBD1, 5 bases. Germline V gene lookup returns CDR1 MNHEY and CDR2 SMNVEV (reference sequence). This CDR3 contains 14 residues. The V end lost 3 bases, the J end lost 7 bases, and 13 bases lay between the germline ends. The CDR3 sequence: CASSFGQEGQPQHF. The DNA for the CDR3 is TGTGCCAGCAGTTTCGGACAAGAAGGACAGCCCCAGCATTTT.

This sequence joins TRBV5-6 and TRBJ2-7; the match to TRBD1 covers 10 bases. V shed 4 bases and J 6 bases; nucleotides not matched to a gene: 10. This CDR3 has 15 amino acids. Germline-derived CDR1 and CDR2 are SGHDT and YYEEEE. CDR3 residues: CASSRGGQGNSEQYF. The CDR3 DNA sequence: TGTGCCAGCAGCCGAGGGGGACAGGGGAATTCCGAGCAGTACTTC.

CDR3 protein: CSVEDTGTSYEQYF. The CDR3 DNA sequence: TGCAGCGTTGAAGATACAGGTACCTCCTACGAGCAGTACTTC. V and J are TRBV29-1 and TRBJ2-7, with D possibly being TRBD1 (5 bases). Trimming cost V 0 bases and J 0 bases, with 9 bases left between them. The CDR3 has 14 residues. Germline lookup yields CDR1 SQVTM and CDR2 ANQGSEA.

This chain joins TRBV11-2 and TRBJ2-7; D gene ambiguous. The ends were cut back, 0 bases at V and 6 bases at J, with 12 bases in the middle. The CDR3 has 14 amino acids. Germline CDR1 reads SGHAT; CDR2 reads FQNNGV. CDR3 in amino acids: CASSLDQAYAEQYF. Here the CDR3 DNA reads TGTGCCAGCAGCTTAGATCAGGCCTACGCCGAGCAGTACTTC.

The J gene is TRBJ2-1, the V gene TRBV9, with D perhaps TRBD2 (5 bases). Trimming removed 0 bases at V and 6 bases at J, with 10 bases between. Germline lookup yields CDR1 SGDLS and CDR2 YYNGEE. The CDR3 is made up of 14 amino acids. The CDR3 nucleotides are TGTGCCAGCAGCGTAGGAGGTGAGGGCAATGAGCAGTTCTTC. Amino acids: CASSVGGEGNEQFF.

The V gene is TRBV5-4, the J gene TRBJ2-1; TRBD2 matches at 7 bases. The CDR3 consists of 13 residues. Germline V gives CDR1 SGHNT, CDR2 YYREEE (reference sequence). The V gene end was trimmed by 7 bases and the J gene end by 9 bases; junction bases not matched to a gene: 10. The CDR3 DNA is TGTGCCAGCCGGAGGGGAGGGCGTGGTGAGCAGTTCTTC. It codes for CASRRGGRGEQFF.